This T cell receptor (beta chain) originates from a study of vaccination and CD4 T cells after COVID-19 (dated by TCRdb to between 2022 and 2023). Study-wide context: Convalescent patients had a positive SARS-CoV-2 result on nasal swab PCR, and of these patients, some ten had mild disease and one had severe disease. The convalescent cohort comprised six males and four females, including two Hispanic individuals, seven Caucasians, two Asians and one multiracial person. Participants received two doses of either the Pfizer-BioNTech BNT162b2 vaccine (n=8) or the Moderna mRNA-1273 vaccine (n=2). Post-COVID blood samples were collected from convalescent patients a median of about 92 days after diagnosis, with a range of about 30 to 161 days. Post-vaccine blood samples were obtained a median of around 67 days after the second vaccine dose, with a range of 14 to 241 days. The cultures were stimulated with overlapping spike peptide pools from SARS-CoV-2 and from the common cold coronaviruses HCoV-NL63, HCoV-OC43 and HCoV-229E. As controls, cultures received a CEFX viral epitope pool (the positive control), an HIV-1 Nef peptide pool (the negative control), or no peptide at all. The spike-specific CD4+ TCR repertoire was compared before and after mRNA vaccination in over nine COVID-19 convalescent patients and several infection-naive healthy vaccine recipients.

Taken with the paper, the label for treatment or condition translates to: roughly ten-day PBMC culture with coronavirus spike peptide pools or control peptides (ViraFEST assay). To expand antigen-specific T cells with peptide pools and then pick out the expanded clonotypes through TCR sequencing, the study relied on the ViraFEST assay. The convalescent patients' positive SARS-CoV-2 PCR tests fell between March and December 2020, which was before the Alpha, Beta and Delta variants emerged in the United States. Each well held around 2.1 million PBMCs cultured with approximately 10 ug/ml peptide pools in IMDM containing roughly 5% human AB serum and 9 to 10 IU/ml IL-2. Half of the culture medium was replaced with fresh IL-2-containing medium on days 3 and 7. After 10 days of culture, CD4+ T cells were isolated by negative selection with the EasySep CD4+ T cell isolation kit. PBMCs were separated from whole blood using Ficoll-Paque Plus gradient centrifugation and then either used fresh or cryopreserved at -140C. Triplicate wells were generally used for each culture condition.

The V end gives up 2 bases and the J end 4 bases, leaving 2 bases in the junction not matched to a gene. From the cysteine through the phenylalanine, the CDR3 covers 12 amino acids. Just the 36-base CDR3 DNA is kept, in frame starting at base 1. Per the germline V gene (reference sequence), DFQATT is the CDR1 and SNEGSKA is the CDR2. On this clonotype: It lacks a known antigen. The sample holds no much larger clone one base away, and base qualities are not on file.

Library preparation used PCR. At the Johns Hopkins FTIC core, DNA from the cultured CD4+ T cells underwent TCR sequencing with the Oncomine TCR Beta short-read assay. The QIAamp micro DNA kit was used to extract genomic DNA from the cultured CD4+ T cells. The Oncomine TCR Beta libraries from cultured CD4+ T cells were pooled using unique dual indexes and then sequenced on an Illumina iSeq 100. Processing in the source paper ran as follows. Non-productive sequences were removed, and CDR3s not starting with C, not ending with F or W, or shorter than 7 amino acids were discarded. The MANAFEST web application was used to identify antigen-specific clonotypes by comparing peptide-stimulated wells against reference wells and other culture wells. To be called positive, a clone needed an FDR below 0.05, an odds ratio above 5, and a productive frequency above 0.1% in at least two of three replicate wells. Cross-reactive clonotypes were defined as significantly expanded in both SARS-CoV-2 spike wells and at least one common cold coronavirus spike condition. Levenshtein distances (stringdist) and unrooted phylogenetic trees (ape) in R version 3.6.1 were used to assess CDR3 homology. TCRdb trimmed the raw reads at Q25, called clones with MiXCR and kept productive beta chains. Every entry covers one CDR3 protein and lists the most common genes and DNA from its rows. TCRdb, not the authors, supplied the V and J calls. The sample table records over 10,000 distinct CDR3 sequences; approximately 57% of these occur just once. About 13% of the sample comes from the top ten.

The investigation overall reported the following: Of the vaccine-specific clones in convalescent patients, 304 of 307, or nearly all, reacted only to SARS-CoV-2 spike and did not cross-react with common cold coronaviruses. The median count of SARS-CoV-2-reactive clonotypes went up from 21 after infection to approximately 40 after vaccination, although the change was not significant. The study included relatively few convalescent patients and did not analyze early timepoints after natural infection. In convalescent patients, a median about 90% of post-vaccine SARS-CoV-2-reactive clones were detected only after vaccination, and vaccine-specific priming was suggested by this finding.

This clonotype was sampled from a human donor who had recovered from COVID-19. The chain uses TRBV20-1 and TRBJ2-7; 7 nucleotides in the junction match TRBD1. Sequences were obtained from CD4+ T cells from blood, cultured in vitro. In nucleotide form, the sequence is TGCAGTGCTAGAATACAGGGGTACGAGCAGTACTTC. Its product reads: CSARIQGYEQYF.